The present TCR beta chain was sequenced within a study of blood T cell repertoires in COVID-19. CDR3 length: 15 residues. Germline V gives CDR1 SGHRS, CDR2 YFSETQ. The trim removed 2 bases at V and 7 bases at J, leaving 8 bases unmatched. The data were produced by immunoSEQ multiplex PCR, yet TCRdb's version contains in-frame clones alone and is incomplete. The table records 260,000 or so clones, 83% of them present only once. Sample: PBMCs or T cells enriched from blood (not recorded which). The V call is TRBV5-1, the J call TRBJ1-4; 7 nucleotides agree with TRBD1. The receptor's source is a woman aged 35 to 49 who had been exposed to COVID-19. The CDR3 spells CASSLLETGSEKLFF. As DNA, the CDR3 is TGCGCCAGCAGCTTATTGGAGACAGGGAGTGAAAAACTGTTTTTT.